This entry lists 22 T cell receptor beta chains sequenced from one sample in a study of neoadjuvant anti-PD-1 for oral cavity cancer (dated by TCRdb to about 2021). Explained via the paper, the time point label denotes: before neoadjuvant nivolumab. The method behind the library was the immunoSEQ multiplex PCR assay. TCRdb stores this immuneACCESS table with in-frame sequences only. Part of the clones is absent; in the studies checked, under half of the shortfall reflects unresolved V genes, and no reason is known for the rest. The sample contains tens of thousands of clones, approximately 84% of them found a single time. The ten most abundant clones make up 3% to 3.5% of the sample. This specimen consisted of PBMCs, obtained before nivolumab (anti-PD-1) treatment. Source of these receptors: a person aged 40-85 years with oral cavity squamous cell carcinoma.

The chain couples TRBV11-2 to TRBJ2-2; D is perhaps TRBD1 (5 bases). Germline V lookup: CDR1 SGHAT, CDR2 FQNNGV. Trimming removed 2 bases at V and 1 base at J, with 11 bases between. This CDR3 has 16 residues. CDR3 region: CASSLSPTGNTGELFF. Written as DNA, the CDR3 is TGTGCCAGCAGCTTAAGCCCCACAGGGAACACCGGGGAGCTGTTTTTT.

The chain employs TRBV30 and TRBJ2-7; D is uncertain. Germline-derived CDR1 and CDR2 are GTSNPN and SVGIG (reference sequence). The V and J ends lost 2 bases and 7 bases respectively, with 9 bases between them. The CDR3 spans 11 residues. The DNA for the CDR3 is TGTGCCTGGAGTTCCCCTTGGGAGCAGTACTTC. Protein product: CAWSSPWEQYF.

This clone was observed a handful of times. This chain connects TRBV11-2 to TRBJ1-2; TRBD1 agrees at 7 bases. V shed 6 bases, J shed 4 bases, and the junction held 8 bases outside the gene matches. Germline CDR1 SGHAT, CDR2 FQNNGV. The CDR3 length is 14 residues. The CDR3 loop is CASSRPQGGYGYTF. CDR3 nucleotides: TGTGCCAGCAGTCGCCCCCAGGGGGGCTATGGCTACACCTTC.

This clone is a singleton in its sample. The chain links TRBV7-9 to TRBJ2-7; TRBD2 is a possible D gene (6 bases). This CDR3 has 13 residues. V was trimmed by 4 bases and J by 7 bases, leaving 14 bases between them. The V gene's germline CDR1 is SEHNR and CDR2 FQNEAQ (reference sequence). The CDR3 coding sequence is TGTGCCAGCAGCTCTGTGGGAGCGGGTGAGCAGTACTTC. Translating gives CASSSVGAGEQYF. The full variable domain, in which reference TRBV7-9 and TRBJ2-7 provide the parts outside the CDR3, is DTGVSQNPRHKITKRGQNVTFRCDPISEHNRLYWYRQTLGQGPEFLTYFQNEAQLEKSRLLSDRFSAERPKGSFSTLEIQRTEQGDSAMYLCASSSVGAGEQYFGPGTRLTVT.

The count of this clone is one. CDR3 in DNA: TGTGCCAGCAGTTTACCCTGGACCTATGGCTACACCTTC. It specifies CASSLPWTYGYTF. The chain links TRBV28 to TRBJ1-2; D unresolved. This CDR3 spans 13 amino acids. The germline V and J ends were trimmed by 2 bases and 4 bases, with 8 bases remaining between them. Germline V gene data show CDR1 as MDHEN and CDR2 as SYDVKM.

V usage is TRBV10-3 and J usage is TRBJ2-7; D ambiguous. This CDR3 has 14 residues. The V end lost 2 bases, the J end lost 0 bases, and 8 bases lay between the germline ends. CDR1 and CDR2 (germline): ENHRY, SYGVKD. This CDR3 reads CAISETLNSYEQYF. The DNA of the CDR3 is TGTGCCATCAGTGAGACTCTCAACTCCTACGAGCAGTACTTC.

This clone was picked up a small number of times. The chain employs TRBV28 and TRBJ1-5; TRBD1 agrees at 7 bases. From germline, CDR1 is MDHEN and CDR2 SYDVKM. With V trimmed by 6 bases and J by 3 bases, 11 bases remained unmatched. The CDR3 extends over 16 amino acids. CDR3 DNA: TGTGCCAGCAGCCTCACCGGGGACAGCATCAATCAGCCCCAGCATTTT. Its translation: CASSLTGDSINQPQHF.

The chain recombines TRBV9 with TRBJ2-3; D is tentatively TRBD1 or TRBD2 (5 bases each). Germline CDR1 SGDLS, CDR2 YYNGEE. This CDR3 contains 17 residues. Trimming took 2 bases from V and 0 from J, leaving 16 bases between them. The CDR3: CASSVGGLGGSTDTQYF. The CDR3, as DNA: TGTGCCAGCAGCGTTGGGGGTTTGGGTGGGAGCACAGATACGCAGTATTTT.

The V and J genes are TRBV6-6 and TRBJ2-5; perhaps D is TRBD1 or TRBD2 (5 bases each). Between the trimmed V and J ends, which lost 2 bases and 4 bases, there was a span of 5 bases. The CDR3 covers 12 residues. CDR1 MNHNY and CDR2 SVGAGI come from the germline V gene (reference sequence). CDR3 protein: CASSYGGETQYF. The CDR3 bases are TGTGCCAGCAGTTACGGGGGAGAGACCCAGTACTTC.

J is TRBJ1-1 and V is TRBV5-1; 8 positions match TRBD1. Germline V lookup: CDR1 SGHRS, CDR2 YFSETQ. Losses at the gene ends were 4 bases for V and 5 bases for J; bases not matched to a gene: 13. The CDR3 consists of 16 residues. This CDR3 is CASSRGTGDIGTEAFF. The CDR3 nucleotides are TGCGCCAGCAGCCGAGGGACAGGCGATATCGGGACTGAAGCTTTCTTT.

The chain has TRBV15 and TRBJ1-3, with D tentatively TRBD1 (6 bases). Germline lookup yields CDR1 LNHNV and CDR2 YYDKDF (reference sequence). V gave up 0 bases and J gave up 0 bases, with 21 bases separating them. This CDR3 has 20 residues. CDR3 sequence: CATSREGRHYRGGSGNTIYF. The CDR3 DNA follows: TGTGCCACCAGCAGAGAGGGTAGGCACTACCGAGGGGGCTCTGGAAACACCATATATTTT.

The chain joins TRBV30 to TRBJ2-7; 7 bases agree with TRBD2. CDR1 and CDR2 from the germline V gene are GTSNPN and SVGIG (reference sequence). Unmatched junction bases numbered 6, after V lost 1 base and J lost 9 bases. The CDR3 sequence is 12 residues long. The CDR3 sequence: CAWSEAGLGQYF. CDR3 coding DNA: TGTGCCTGGAGTGAAGCGGGATTAGGGCAGTACTTC.

The rearrangement uses TRBV6-5 and TRBJ1-3; 7 nucleotides agree with TRBD1. Trimming at V came to 7 bases and at J to 5 bases, leaving 5 bases not matched to a gene. There are 13 residues in the CDR3. CDR1 and CDR2 from the germline V gene are MNHEY and SVGAGI. CDR3 sequence reads: CASTPGQRNTIYF. In DNA form, the CDR3 reads TGTGCCAGCACCCCGGGACAGCGAAACACCATATATTTT.

This chain uses TRBV11-2 with TRBJ2-2; weak D call: TRBD2 (6 bases). The CDR3 is made up of 14 amino acids. V dropped 6 bases and J dropped 1 base, with 9 bases sitting between them. CDR1 and CDR2 from the germline V gene are SGHAT and FQNNGV. As DNA, the CDR3 is TGTGCCAGCAGATTCGGGGGGAACACCGGGGAGCTGTTTTTT. It specifies CASRFGGNTGELFF. The whole variable domain, remainder taken from reference TRBV11-2 and TRBJ2-2, is EAGVAQSPRYKIIEKRQSVAFWCNPISGHATLYWYQQILGQGPKLLIQFQNNGVVDDSQLPKDRFSAERLKGVDSTLKIQPAKLEDSAVYLCASRFGGNTGELFFGEGSRLTVL.

V is TRBV7-8 and J is TRBJ2-7; a possible D gene is TRBD2 (5 bases). CDR1 is SGHVS and CDR2 is FQNEAQ in the germline V gene. Trimming took 7 bases from V and 3 from J, leaving 16 bases between them. The CDR3 is made up of 14 amino acids. CDR3 sequence (DNA): TGTGCCAGCACCTTCCGGGCCGGGGACTACGAGCAGTACTTC. This sequence encodes CASTFRAGDYEQYF.

The CDR3 coding sequence is TGTGCCATCAGTGATATGAGCGGGAGAAGTGGGGAGACCCAGTACTTC. Translation gives CAISDMSGRSGETQYF. The chain is built from TRBV10-3 and TRBJ2-5; TRBD2 matches 8 bases. V lost 3 bases to trimming and J lost 5 bases; unmatched junction nucleotides: 11. This CDR3 has 16 amino acids. Germline V gives CDR1 ENHRY, CDR2 SYGVKD.

The V and J genes are TRBV5-1 and TRBJ2-3; 9 bases agree with TRBD1. The CDR3 is 15 amino acids. V lost 4 bases, J lost 0 bases, and 3 bases stayed unmatched. Germline lookup yields CDR1 SGHRS and CDR2 YFSETQ. CDR3 nucleotides: TGCGCCAGCAGCGGGACAGGGACCAGCACAGATACGCAGTATTTT. Amino acid sequence: CASSGTGTSTDTQYF. Supplemented by reference TRBV5-1 and TRBJ2-3, the full variable domain reads KAGVTQTPRYLIKTRGQQVTLSCSPISGHRSVSWYQQTPGQGLQFLFEYFSETQRNKGNFPGRFSGRQFSNSRSEMNVSTLELGDSALYLCASSGTGTSTDTQYFGPGTRLTVL.

This chain connects TRBV7-2 to TRBJ2-1, with a weak D call TRBD2 (6 bases). The CDR3 contains 11 residues. V shed 9 bases and J shed 4 bases, with 7 bases lying between them. Germline V gene data show CDR1 as SGHTA and CDR2 as FQGNSA. CDR3 residues: CASGGYNEQFF. The DNA for the CDR3 is TGTGCCAGTGGGGGGTACAATGAGCAGTTCTTC.

The CDR3 DNA is TGTGCCAGCAGTGGGGTTGGGGGCGAGCAGTACTTC. Its protein product is CASSGVGGEQYF. The gene calls are TRBV6-1 and TRBJ2-7; D is possibly TRBD1 or TRBD2 (5 bases each). Per germline, CDR1 MNHNS and CDR2 SASEGT. V was cut by 4 bases and J by 6 bases, with 10 bases left in between. The CDR3 totals 12 residues.

The chain combines TRBV9 with TRBJ1-1; 8 bases agree with TRBD1. Trimming took 3 bases from V and 6 from J; bases not matched to a gene: 4. This CDR3 has 13 residues. Germline CDR1 reads SGDLS; CDR2 reads YYNGEE. CDR3 bases: TGTGCCAGCAGCGGACAGGGGCGCGCTGAAGCTTTCTTT. Translating gives CASSGQGRAEAFF.

In its sample, this clone was seen a few times. The chain employs TRBV14 and TRBJ2-5, with 9 bases fitting TRBD1. Trimming cost V 4 bases and J 6 bases; bases outside gene matches: 6. Germline CDR1 reads SGHDN; CDR2 reads FVKESK. The CDR3 consists of 14 residues. CDR3: CASSPLTGGKTQYF. In nucleotides, the CDR3 is TGTGCCAGCAGCCCACTGACAGGGGGGAAGACCCAGTACTTC.

This clone showed up just a few times. V and J are TRBV5-4 and TRBJ2-2; 9 positions agree with TRBD2. The CDR3 has 16 residues. The junction had 8 bases not matched to a gene; V was cut back by 4 bases and J by 4 bases. Germline V CDR1 and CDR2: SGHNT, YYREEE (reference sequence). For the CDR3, the DNA is TGTGCCAGCAGCCCTGGATTGCGGGAGGGCACCGGGGAGCTGTTTTTT. The encoded protein is CASSPGLREGTGELFF.